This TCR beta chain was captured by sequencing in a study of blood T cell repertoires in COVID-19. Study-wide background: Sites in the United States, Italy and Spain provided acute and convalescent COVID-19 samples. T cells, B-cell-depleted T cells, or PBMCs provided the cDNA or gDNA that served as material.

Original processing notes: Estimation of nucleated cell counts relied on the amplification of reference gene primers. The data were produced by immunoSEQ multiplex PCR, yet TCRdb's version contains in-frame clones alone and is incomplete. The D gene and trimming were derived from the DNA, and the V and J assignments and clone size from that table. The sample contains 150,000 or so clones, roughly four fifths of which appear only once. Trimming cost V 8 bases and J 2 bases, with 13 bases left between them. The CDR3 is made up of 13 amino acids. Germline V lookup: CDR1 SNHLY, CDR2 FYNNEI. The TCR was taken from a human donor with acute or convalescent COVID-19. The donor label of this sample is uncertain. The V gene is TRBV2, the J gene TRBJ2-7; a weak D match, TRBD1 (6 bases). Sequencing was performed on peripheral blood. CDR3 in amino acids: CASEQGLTYEQYF. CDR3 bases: TGTGCCAGCGAGCAGGGGCTTACCTACGAGCAGTACTTC.